This T cell receptor beta chain was sequenced in a study of T cell changes during pregnancy in multiple sclerosis. The assay was immunoSEQ multiplex PCR, and TCRdb's table has in-frame clones only and misses some. There are 50,000 or so clones in the sample; roughly 92% occur only once, and 0.55% to 0.75% lies in the top ten. There are 14 residues in the CDR3. The V end lost 7 bases, the J end lost 2 bases, and 14 bases lay between the germline ends. Germline-derived CDR1 and CDR2 are LNHDA and SQIVND (reference sequence). This specimen was CD4+ T cells from peripheral blood mononuclear cells, taken in the second trimester of pregnancy. The chain is built from TRBV19 and TRBJ1-1; D gene uncertain. The clonotype was recovered from a female donor with multiple sclerosis, enrolled in a pregnancy study. The CDR3 loop reads CASTLSSANTEAFF. CDR3 nucleotide sequence: TGTGCCAGTACCCTCTCCAGTGCCAACACTGAAGCTTTCTTT. Using reference TRBV19 and TRBJ1-1 for the parts outside the CDR3, the full variable domain is DGGITQSPKYLFRKEGQNVTLSCEQNLNHDAMYWYRQDPGQGLRLIYYSQIVNDFQKGDIAEGYSVSREKKESFPLTVTSAQKNPTAFYLCASTLSSANTEAFFGQGTRLTVV.